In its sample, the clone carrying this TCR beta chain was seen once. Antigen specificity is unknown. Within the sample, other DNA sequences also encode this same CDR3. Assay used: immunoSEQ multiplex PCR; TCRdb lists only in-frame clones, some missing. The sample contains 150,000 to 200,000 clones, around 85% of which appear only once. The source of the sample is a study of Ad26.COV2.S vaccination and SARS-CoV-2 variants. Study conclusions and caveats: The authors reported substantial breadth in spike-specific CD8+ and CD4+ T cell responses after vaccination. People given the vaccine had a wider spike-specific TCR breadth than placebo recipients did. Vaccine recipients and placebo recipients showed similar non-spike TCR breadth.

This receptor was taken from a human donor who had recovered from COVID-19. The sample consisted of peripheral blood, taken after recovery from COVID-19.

The CDR3 nucleotides are TGCGCCAGCAGCCTGGGGGTTAGCGACTATGGCTACACCTTC. Translating it yields CASSLGVSDYGYTF. The rearrangement joins TRBV5-1 to TRBJ1-2, with a possible D match to TRBD1 (5 bases). This CDR3 comprises 14 residues. Looked up from germline, CDR1 is SGHRS and CDR2 is YFSETQ. V gave up 4 bases and J gave up 3 bases, with 13 bases separating them.